The source of this T cell receptor (beta chain) is a study of blood T cell repertoires in COVID-19 (dated by TCRdb to the early 2020s). Study-wide context: Samples from collaborators originated in the United States, Italy and Spain and spanned both the acute and convalescent phases of COVID-19. The material from the prospective study consisted of cDNA or gDNA derived from T cells, B-cell-depleted T cells, or PBMCs. The dataset comprised deeply sampled blood TCRbeta repertoires from subjects exposed to, actively infected with, or recovered from COVID-19. The repertoires were released in a freely available public database intended as a resource for research on the immune response to SARS-CoV-2. The samples were drawn from the first 160 participants of the ongoing ImmuneRACE study and from 1,254 subjects provided by 6 global collaborators. The sample metadata nearly always contained a de-identified subject ID, COVID-19 status, age in years and sex. Where available, HLA class I and class II types were obtained from metadata supplied by the sample provider rather than from assay-based typing. Here is what the overall study found, with its caveats: The amount of clinical and demographic metadata varied by source and participant and was provided uncurated.

The collaborating institutions used their own protocols to collect whole blood in K2EDTA tubes. For TCRbeta analysis, collaborators shipped samples in one of three forms: frozen whole blood, isolated PBMCs, or DNA extracted from either of those sample types. The immunoSEQ Assay, a bias-controlled multiplex PCR, was used to amplify TCRbeta CDR3 regions from genomic DNA. From the authors' description of their analysis: Nucleated cell counts per sample were estimated from amplification of reference gene primers within the assay. To quantify the absolute abundance of each unique TCRbeta CDR3 rearrangement, sequence reads were collapsed and filtered. Productive Simpson clonality was computed per sample as the square root of Simpson's diversity index over productive rearrangements. As stored in TCRdb, this immuneACCESS dataset retains in-frame rearrangements with V and J assigned. A fraction of the clones does not appear; measured against another copy, unresolved V genes explain less than half of the discrepancy, and the remainder lacks a known reason. That table supplies the V and J calls and clone size; D and trimming were determined from the DNA. The sample profile shows under 90,000 clones; about 73% of them were found once. The ten largest clones take up approximately 5.7% of the sample.

Details on this clone: It has no known antigen specificity. The sample holds no much larger clone one base away, and base qualities are not on file.

Clipping removes 3 bases from V and 5 bases from J, with 6 as the unmatched junction base count. Per the germline V gene (reference sequence), LGHDT is the CDR1 and YNNKEL is the CDR2. From cysteine to phenylalanine, the CDR3 is 14 amino acids long. Left in the record is the CDR3 DNA by itself, 42 bases read in frame from the first base. The source material was peripheral blood. The receptor was isolated from a man aged 50-60 years with active or convalescent COVID-19. The chain joins TRBV3-1 (or the pseudogene TRBV3-2) to TRBJ2-5; 7 junctional bases match TRBD1. Here is the DNA: TGTGCCAGCAGCCAGAGGGGGCGCCCCGAGACCCAGTACTTC. This sequence encodes CASSQRGRPETQYF.